This TCR beta chain was recorded in a study of CD8 T cells in Susac syndrome. Study-wide results and caveats: It was acknowledged in the study that the number of individuals who were included in its TCR sequencing and HLA analysis was relatively small.

Turning to this clonotype: The antigen remains undetermined.

TEMRA cells were enriched by FACS, and CD4+ and CD8+ T cells were negatively isolated. Random hexamers were used to reverse transcribe roughly 0.5 to 1 ug of RNA. Amplification of TCR beta CDR3 by immunoSEQ multiplex PCR spanned 54 Vbeta and 13 Jbeta. TCRdb analysed the immunoSEQ multiplex PCR reads with MiXCR anew, one entry per CDR3 protein. The sample includes under 200,000 distinct CDR3 sequences, approximately 95% of them seen just once. Trimming stripped 2 bases from V and 0 bases from J, with 9 bases between. The CDR3 sequence is 15 residues long. CDR1 LNHDA and CDR2 SQIVND come from the germline V gene (reference sequence).

Sequenced sample: CD8+ T cells from PBMCs. The clonotype originates from a human donor with multiple sclerosis. This chain joins TRBV19 and TRBJ2-3; no definite D call. CDR3 loop: CASSISPASTDTQYF. CDR3 nucleotides: TGTGCCAGTAGTATATCTCCTGCTAGCACAGATACGCAGTATTTT.